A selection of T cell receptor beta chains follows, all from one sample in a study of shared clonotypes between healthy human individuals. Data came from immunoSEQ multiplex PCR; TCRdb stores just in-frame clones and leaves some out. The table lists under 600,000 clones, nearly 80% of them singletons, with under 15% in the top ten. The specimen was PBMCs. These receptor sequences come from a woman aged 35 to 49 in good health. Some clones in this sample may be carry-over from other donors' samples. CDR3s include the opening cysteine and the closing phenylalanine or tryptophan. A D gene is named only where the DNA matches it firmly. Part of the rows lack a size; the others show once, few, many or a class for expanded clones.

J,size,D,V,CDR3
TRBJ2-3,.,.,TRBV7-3,CASSSTVNTQYF
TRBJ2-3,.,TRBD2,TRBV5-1,CASGGLAGDTDTQYF
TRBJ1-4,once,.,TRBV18,CASSPPGRQNEKLFF
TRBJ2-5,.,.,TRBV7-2,CASSFPGAPGRETQYF
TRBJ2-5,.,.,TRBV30,CAWSVSSKETQYF
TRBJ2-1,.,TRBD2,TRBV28,CASSFGGASGRWRYNEQFF
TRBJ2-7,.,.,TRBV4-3,CASSQDVGAYEQYF
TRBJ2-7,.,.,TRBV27,CASSIGVSAYEQYF
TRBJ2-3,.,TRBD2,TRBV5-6,CASSTLAGGDTQYF
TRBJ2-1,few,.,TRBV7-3,CASSLSQDNEQFF
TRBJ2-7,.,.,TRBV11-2,CASSLVRESYEQYF
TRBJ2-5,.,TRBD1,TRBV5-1,CASSPTGSQETQYF